One sample yielded the 3 T cell receptor beta chains listed below, sequenced in a study of persistence of HIV-infected CD4 T cells. Sequencing used immunoSEQ version 4 in survey mode. Data came from immunoSEQ multiplex PCR; TCRdb stores just in-frame clones and leaves some out. Among about 64,000 clones, just under 75% were seen once, and the ten largest hold 1.5% to 2%. An overlapping HIV-1 Gag peptide pool stimulated these cells at about 0.94 ug/peptide/mL. Sorted nonresponding memory CD4+ T cells were CD40L-negative, CD69-negative, CD45RO-high. No antigen is known for these receptors. Here the sequenced sample was CD4+ T cells sorted from PBMCs after roughly 20-hour stimulation, taken from a patient who received antiretroviral therapy. The receptors shown here come from an adult man with HIV who was CMV-seropositive.

As DNA, the CDR3 is TGTGCCAGCAGCTCGAACAGGGGGACCGGGGAGCTGTTTTTT. As protein: CASSSNRGTGELFF. V and J are TRBV28 and TRBJ2-2; 8 positions match TRBD1. The germline CDR1 and CDR2 sequences are MDHEN and SYDVKM. Germline trimming cut 6 bases from V and 5 bases from J; bases unmatched to any gene: 5. This CDR3 region has 14 residues.

This clone was found a few times. V is TRBV7-2 and J is TRBJ1-2; D is undetermined. V was trimmed by 5 bases and J by 0 bases, leaving 7 bases between them. The CDR3 consists of 13 residues. Germline CDR1 and CDR2: SGHTA and FQGNSA. The CDR3 bases are TGTGCCAGCAGCGCACAGACTAACTATGGCTACACCTTC. Protein: CASSAQTNYGYTF.

This clone was observed a few times. One end of the junction does not line up with germline, which may come from a read error. The same CDR3 can be traced to other DNA sequences in this sample. The chain carries TRBV5-4 and TRBJ1-3; maybe TRBD1 (5 bases). This CDR3 is 13 amino acids long. Germline loops: CDR1 SGHNT, CDR2 YYREEE (reference sequence). The CDR3 here is CASSRDSGNTIYF. CDR3 nucleotide sequence: TGTGCCAGCAGCCGGGACTCTGGGAACACCATATATTTT.